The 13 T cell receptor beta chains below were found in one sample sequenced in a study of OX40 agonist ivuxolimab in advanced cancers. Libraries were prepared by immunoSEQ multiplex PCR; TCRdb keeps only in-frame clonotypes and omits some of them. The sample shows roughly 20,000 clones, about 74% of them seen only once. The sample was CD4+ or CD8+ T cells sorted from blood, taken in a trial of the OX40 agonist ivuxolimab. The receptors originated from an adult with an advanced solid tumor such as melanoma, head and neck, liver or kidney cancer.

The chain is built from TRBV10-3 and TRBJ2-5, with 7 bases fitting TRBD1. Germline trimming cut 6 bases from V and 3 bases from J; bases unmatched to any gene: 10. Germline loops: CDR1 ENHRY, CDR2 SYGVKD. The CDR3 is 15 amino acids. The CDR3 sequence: CAIRGSPTGEETQYF. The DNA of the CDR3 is TGTGCCATCAGGGGGTCACCCACAGGGGAAGAGACCCAGTACTTC.

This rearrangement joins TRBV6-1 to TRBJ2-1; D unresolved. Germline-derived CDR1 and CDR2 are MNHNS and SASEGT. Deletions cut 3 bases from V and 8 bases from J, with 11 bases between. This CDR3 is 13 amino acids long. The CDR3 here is CASSESVSYEQFF. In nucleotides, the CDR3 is TGTGCCAGCAGTGAGTCAGTTTCCTATGAGCAGTTCTTC.

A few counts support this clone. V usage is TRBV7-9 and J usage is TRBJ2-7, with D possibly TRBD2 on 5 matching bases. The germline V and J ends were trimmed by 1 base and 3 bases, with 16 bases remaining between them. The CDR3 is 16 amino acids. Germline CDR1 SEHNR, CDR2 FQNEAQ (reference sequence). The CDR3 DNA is TGTGCCAGCAGCTTAGGGTTCGGGGTACAAGGCTACGAGCAGTACTTC. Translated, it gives CASSLGFGVQGYEQYF. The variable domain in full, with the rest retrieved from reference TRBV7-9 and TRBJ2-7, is DTGVSQNPRHKITKRGQNVTFRCDPISEHNRLYWYRQTLGQGPEFLTYFQNEAQLEKSRLLSDRFSAERPKGSFSTLEIQRTEQGDSAMYLCASSLGFGVQGYEQYFGPGTRLTVT.

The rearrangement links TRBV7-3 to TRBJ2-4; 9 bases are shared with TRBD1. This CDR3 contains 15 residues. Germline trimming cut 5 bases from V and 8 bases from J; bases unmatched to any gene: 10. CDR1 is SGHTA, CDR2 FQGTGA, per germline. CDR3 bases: TGTGCCAGCAGCCATACAGGGGGCACTGGGGACATTCAGTACTTC. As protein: CASSHTGGTGDIQYF.

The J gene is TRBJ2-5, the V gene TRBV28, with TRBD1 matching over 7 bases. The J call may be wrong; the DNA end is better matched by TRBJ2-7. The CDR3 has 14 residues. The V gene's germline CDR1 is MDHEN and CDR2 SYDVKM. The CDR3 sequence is CASSGRTGLYEQYF. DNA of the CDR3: TGTGCCAGCAGTGGCCGGACAGGCCTCTACGAGCAGTACTTC.

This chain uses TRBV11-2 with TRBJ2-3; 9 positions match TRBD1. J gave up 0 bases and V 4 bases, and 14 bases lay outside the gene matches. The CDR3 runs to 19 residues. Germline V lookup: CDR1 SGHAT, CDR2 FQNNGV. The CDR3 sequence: CASSSHTRTGDISTDTQYF. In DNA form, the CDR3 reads TGTGCCAGCAGCTCTCACACTCGGACAGGGGACATTAGCACAGATACGCAGTATTTT.

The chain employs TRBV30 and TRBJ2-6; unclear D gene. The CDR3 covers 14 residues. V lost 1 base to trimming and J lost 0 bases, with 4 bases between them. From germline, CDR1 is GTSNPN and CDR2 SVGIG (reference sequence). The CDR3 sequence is CAWSGDSGANVLTF. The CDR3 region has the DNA TGTGCCTGGAGTGGGGACTCTGGGGCCAACGTCCTGACTTTC.

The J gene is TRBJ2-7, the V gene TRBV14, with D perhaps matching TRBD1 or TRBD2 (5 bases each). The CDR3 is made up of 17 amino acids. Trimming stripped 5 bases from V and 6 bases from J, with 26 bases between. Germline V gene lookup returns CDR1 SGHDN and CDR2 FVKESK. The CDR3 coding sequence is TGTGCCAGCAGCTTACGACGGGCAGGGAGAACTCCGGTCGAGCAGTACTTC. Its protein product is CASSLRRAGRTPVEQYF.

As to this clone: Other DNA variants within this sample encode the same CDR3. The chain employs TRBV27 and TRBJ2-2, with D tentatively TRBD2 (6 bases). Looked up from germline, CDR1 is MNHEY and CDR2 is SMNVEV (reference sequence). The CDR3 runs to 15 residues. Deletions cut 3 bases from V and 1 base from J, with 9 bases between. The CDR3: CASSLSSGNTGELFF. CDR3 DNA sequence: TGTGCCAGCAGTTTGAGTAGCGGGAACACCGGGGAGCTGTTTTTT.

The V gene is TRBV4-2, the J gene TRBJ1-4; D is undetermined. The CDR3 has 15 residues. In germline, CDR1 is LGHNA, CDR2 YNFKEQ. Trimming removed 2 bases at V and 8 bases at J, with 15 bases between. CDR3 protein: CASSQFRAVGEKLFF. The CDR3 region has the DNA TGTGCCAGCAGCCAATTTAGGGCGGTGGGAGAAAAACTGTTTTTT.

This chain's CDR3 is CASSYGTSGTYEQYF. As DNA, the CDR3 is TGTGCCAGCAGTTACGGGACTAGCGGAACCTACGAGCAGTACTTC. The chain uses TRBV6-6 and TRBJ2-7, with 11 bases fitting TRBD2. CDR1 is MNHNY, CDR2 SVGAGI, per germline (reference sequence). This CDR3 contains 15 residues. V lost 2 bases, J lost 2 bases, and 2 bases stayed unmatched.

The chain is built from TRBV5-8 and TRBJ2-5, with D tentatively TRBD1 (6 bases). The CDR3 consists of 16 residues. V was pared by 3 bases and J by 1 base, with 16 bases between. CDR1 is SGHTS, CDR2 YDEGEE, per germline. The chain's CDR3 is CASSSGQGSFQETQYF. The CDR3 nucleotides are TGTGCCAGCAGCTCCGGGCAGGGGTCCTTCCAAGAGACCCAGTACTTC.

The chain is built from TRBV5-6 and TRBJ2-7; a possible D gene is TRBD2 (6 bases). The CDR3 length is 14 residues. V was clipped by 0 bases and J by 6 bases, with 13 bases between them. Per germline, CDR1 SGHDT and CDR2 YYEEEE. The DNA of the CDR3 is TGTGCCAGCAGCTTGGGGCGGGGCTTGGGCGAGCAGTACTTC. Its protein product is CASSLGRGLGEQYF.